The 9 T cell receptor beta chains reported below all come from one sample, sequenced in a study of PD-1 blockade in classical Hodgkin lymphoma. Time point meaning: cycle 4 day 1 (C4D1), after 5 to 7 weeks of nivolumab. Each patient's relapse followed autologous stem cell transplantation, and brentuximab vedotin exposure varied. Negative selection with magnetic separation was used to purify CD4+ T cells from thawed PBMCs. Sequencing was performed with immunoSEQ multiplex PCR; in TCRdb, only in-frame clones are kept and a portion is missing. The repertoire holds around 18,000 clones, with roughly 77% as singletons. The sample consisted of CD4+ T cells from blood, taken before the fourth cycle of nivolumab. The source is a human donor with classical Hodgkin lymphoma.

CDR3 coding DNA: TGTGCCTGGAGGCCAAGACGGGGGGCTAATGAGACCCAGTACTTC. It translates to CAWRPRRGANETQYF. The chain uses TRBV30 and TRBJ2-5; the D gene is possibly TRBD2 (7 bases). This CDR3 comprises 15 residues. The ends were cut back, 3 bases at V and 5 bases at J, with 19 bases in the middle. The germline gives CDR1 GTSNPN, CDR2 SVGIG (reference sequence).

The chain is built from TRBV25-1 and TRBJ1-1, with D possibly matching TRBD1 (5 bases). The V gene lost 6 bases and the J gene lost 0 bases, with 11 bases spanning the gap. The CDR3 extends over 14 amino acids. The germline gives CDR1 MGHDK, CDR2 SYGVNS. DNA of the CDR3: TGTGCCAGCAGCCGGGGCACTATGAACACTGAAGCTTTCTTT. As protein: CASSRGTMNTEAFF. The full variable domain, in which reference TRBV25-1 and TRBJ1-1 provide the parts outside the CDR3, is EADIYQTPRYLVIGTGKKITLECSQTMGHDKMYWYQQDPGMELHLIHYSYGVNSTEKGDLSSESTVSRIRTEHFPLTLESARPSHTSQYLCASSRGTMNTEAFFGQGTRLTVV.

The CDR3 bases are TGTGCCAGCAGCTCCATTCGGGGGGCATTGAACGAGCAGTACTTC. It specifies CASSSIRGALNEQYF. This chain links TRBV7-9 with TRBJ2-7; possible D gene TRBD2, 7 bases. The CDR3 loop spans 15 amino acids. From germline, CDR1 is SEHNR and CDR2 FQNEAQ (reference sequence). V was cut by 4 bases and J by 5 bases, with 18 bases left in between. The complete variable domain, with remaining parts taken from reference TRBV7-9 and TRBJ2-7, reads DTGVSQNPRHKITKRGQNVTFRCDPISEHNRLYWYRQTLGQGPEFLTYFQNEAQLEKSRLLSDRFSAERPKGSFSTLEIQRTEQGDSAMYLCASSSIRGALNEQYFGPGTRLTVT.

This clone was detected only a few times. In nucleotides, the CDR3 is TGTGCCAGCAGCTCCCCGAGTGCTTCCCGTGACGAGCAGTACTTC. It encodes CASSSPSASRDEQYF. The V and J genes are TRBV11-2 and TRBJ2-7, with D unclear. The CDR3 runs 15 residues. V was cut by 4 bases and J by 5 bases, with 18 bases left in between. The germline V gene encodes CDR1 SGHAT and CDR2 FQNNGV.

CDR3 nucleotide sequence: TGTGCCAGCAGCGCCGGCCCCACAGAGAATGAAAAACTGTTTTTT. Translated, it gives CASSAGPTENEKLFF. The chain carries TRBV9 and TRBJ1-4; unclear D gene. CDR3 length: 15 amino acids. V lost 3 bases, J lost 5 bases, and 14 bases lay in between. Germline CDR1 SGDLS, CDR2 YYNGEE. The full variable domain, with the rest looked up from reference TRBV9 and TRBJ1-4, is DSGVTQTPKHLITATGQRVTLRCSPRSGDLSVYWYQQSLDQGLQFLIQYYNGEERAKGNILERFSAQQFPDLHSELNLSSLELGDSALYFCASSAGPTENEKLFFGSGTQLSVL.

This clone was picked up one time. V gene TRBV6-4 combines with J gene TRBJ1-1, with no clear D. Germline CDR1 MRHNA, CDR2 SNTAGT. V was clipped by 3 bases and J by 7 bases, with 21 bases between them. The CDR3 is 16 residues long. The CDR3 here is CASSEFSLCWRFEAFF. The CDR3 nucleotides read TGTGCCAGCAGTGAATTTAGTCTCTGCTGGCGGTTTGAAGCTTTCTTT.

The chain combines TRBV9 with TRBJ2-3, with D maybe TRBD2 (6 bases). The CDR3 is 13 amino acids. From germline, CDR1 is SGDLS and CDR2 YYNGEE. Between the trimmed V and J ends, which lost 5 bases and 0 bases, there was a span of 7 bases. The CDR3, as DNA: TGTGCCAGCAGTGGGACTAGCACAGATACGCAGTATTTT. Encoded protein: CASSGTSTDTQYF.

This clone was recorded once. For the CDR3, the DNA is TGTGCCAGCAGCCCCCGGACAGGGCGTGGCTACACCTTC. This sequence encodes CASSPRTGRGYTF. V usage is TRBV11-2 and J usage is TRBJ1-2; 8 bases map to TRBD1. The V and J ends lost 5 bases and 7 bases, in that order; junction bases with no gene match: 6. Germline V CDR1 and CDR2: SGHAT, FQNNGV. There are 13 residues in the CDR3.

Concerning this clone: The identical CDR3 is also encoded by other nucleotide sequences in the sample. This chain connects TRBV10-1 to TRBJ2-4; no clear D gene. The CDR3 is made up of 16 amino acids. V was trimmed by 2 bases and J by 1 base, leaving 12 bases between them. The germline V gene encodes CDR1 WNHNN and CDR2 SYGVQD (reference sequence). CDR3 DNA: TGCGCCAGCAGTGAGAGGTTAGTATGGGCCAAAAACATTCAGTACTTC. It yields the protein CASSERLVWAKNIQYF.